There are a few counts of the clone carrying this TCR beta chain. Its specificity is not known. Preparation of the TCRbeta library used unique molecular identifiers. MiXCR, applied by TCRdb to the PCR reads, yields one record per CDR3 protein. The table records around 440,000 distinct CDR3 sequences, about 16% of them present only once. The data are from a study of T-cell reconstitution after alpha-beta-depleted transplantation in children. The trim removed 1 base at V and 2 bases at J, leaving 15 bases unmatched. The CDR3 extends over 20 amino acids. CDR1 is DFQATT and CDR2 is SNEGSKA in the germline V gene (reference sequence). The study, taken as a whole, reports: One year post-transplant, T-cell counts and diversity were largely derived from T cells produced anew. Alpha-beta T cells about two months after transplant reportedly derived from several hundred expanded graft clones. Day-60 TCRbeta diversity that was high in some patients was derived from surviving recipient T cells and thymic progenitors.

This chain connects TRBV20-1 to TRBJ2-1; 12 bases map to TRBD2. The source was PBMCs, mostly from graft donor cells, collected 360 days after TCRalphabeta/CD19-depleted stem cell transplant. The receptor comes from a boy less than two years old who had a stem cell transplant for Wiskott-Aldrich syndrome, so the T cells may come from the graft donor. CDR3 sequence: CSARVPRLAGERRAYNEQFF. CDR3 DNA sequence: TGCAGTGCTAGAGTCCCGAGACTAGCGGGAGAAAGGCGTGCCTACAATGAGCAGTTCTTC.